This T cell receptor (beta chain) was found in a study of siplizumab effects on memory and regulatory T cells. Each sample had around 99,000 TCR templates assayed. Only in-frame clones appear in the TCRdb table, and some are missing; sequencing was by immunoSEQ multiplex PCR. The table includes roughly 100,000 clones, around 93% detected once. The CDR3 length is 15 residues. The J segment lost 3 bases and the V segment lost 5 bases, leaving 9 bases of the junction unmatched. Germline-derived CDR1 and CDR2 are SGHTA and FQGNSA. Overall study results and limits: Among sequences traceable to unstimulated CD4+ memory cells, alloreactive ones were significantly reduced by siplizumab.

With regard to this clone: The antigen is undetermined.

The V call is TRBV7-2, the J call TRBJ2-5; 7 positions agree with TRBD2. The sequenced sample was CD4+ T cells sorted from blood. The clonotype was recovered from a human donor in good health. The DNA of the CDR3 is TGTGCCAGCAGCAGAGCCGGGACTACGAAAGAGACCCAGTACTTC. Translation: CASSRAGTTKETQYF.